Listed below are T cell receptor beta chains from one sample, sequenced in a study of cytomegalovirus exposure and HLA in healthy donors. Sequenced by immunoSEQ multiplex PCR; TCRdb stores in-frame clones only, minus some. Of over 150,000 clones listed, roughly 85% are singletons. Sequenced: PBMCs. The receptors shown here come from a man aged 25-45 years in good health and CMV-seropositive. The CDR3 runs from the conserved cysteine through the conserved F or W. D genes are given only for firm matches. Not all rows give a size; the values are once, few, many and, for expanded clones, a class.

d_gene | abundance | j_gene | v_gene | CDR3nt | CDR3aa
TRBD1 | . | TRBJ1-2 | TRBV7-9 | TGTGCCAGCAGCTTAGGGGACAGTTTGGGATATGGCTACACCTTC | CASSLGDSLGYGYTF
. | . | TRBJ2-2 | TRBV7-8 | TGTGCCAGCAGCTTTAACAGGCGGAACACCGGGGAGCTGTTTTTT | CASSFNRRNTGELFF
TRBD1 | once | TRBJ2-1 | TRBV7-9 | TGTGCCAGCAGCTGGGACAGCCTGTACAATGAGCAGTTCTTC | CASSWDSLYNEQFF
. | . | TRBJ2-2 | TRBV12-5 | TGTGCTAGTGCTTTTGGTAGACAGGGAGGCACCGGGGAGCTGTTTTTT | CASAFGRQGGTGELFF
TRBD2 | . | TRBJ2-7 | TRBV18 | TGTGCCAGCTCACCCGGGACTAGCGGAGTTTACGAGCAGTACTTC | CASSPGTSGVYEQYF
TRBD1 | . | TRBJ2-2 | TRBV19 | TGTGCCAGTACCCCCGGGACAGGGGTAACCGGGGAGCTGTTTTTT | CASTPGTGVTGELFF
TRBD1 | . | TRBJ1-4 | TRBV6-5 | TGTGCCAGCAGTTATGGGACAGTGGCTAATGAAAAACTGTTTTTT | CASSYGTVANEKLFF
TRBD1 | . | TRBJ2-7 | TRBV7-2 | TGTGCCAGCAGCTTAGGCCCCGGGACAGCTTACGAGCAGTACTTC | CASSLGPGTAYEQYF
TRBD1 | . | TRBJ2-2 | TRBV10-1 | TGCGCCAGCAGTGAGTCGGGACAGGGACGAGTCTTGACCGGGGAGCTGTTTTTT | CASSESGQGRVLTGELFF
TRBD2 | . | TRBJ2-2 | TRBV18 | TGTGCCAGCTCACCGGTCCTAGCGGTGAACACCGGGGAGCTGTTTTTT | CASSPVLAVNTGELFF
. | few | TRBJ2-1 | TRBV5-1 | TGCGCCAGCAGCCTCGCGGACACACCTGCTTACAATGAGCAGTTCTTC | CASSLADTPAYNEQFF
. | . | TRBJ1-1 | TRBV29-1 | TGCAGCGCTGGCAGGGAGGGAGGCACTGAAGCTTTCTTT | CSAGREGGTEAFF
. | . | TRBJ2-5 | TRBV6-5 | TGTGCCAGCAGACGACTAGGAGAGACCCAGTACTTC | CASRRLGETQYF
. | . | TRBJ2-7 | TRBV5-6 | TGTGCCAGCAGCTTGGTACTAGCCAGGTACGAGCAGTACTTC | CASSLVLARYEQYF
. | few | TRBJ1-5 | TRBV4-1 | TGCGCCAGCAGCCAAGATTCGAGCGGGCAACCTACCAATCAGCCCCAGCATTTT | CASSQDSSGQPTNQPQHF
. | once | TRBJ2-5 | TRBV2 | TGTGCCAGCAGCCTCCACAGGGGAGGTGGCCAAGAGACCCAGTACTTC | CASSLHRGGGQETQYF
. | . | TRBJ1-6 | TRBV2 | TGTGCCAGCACCATAAGAGGCGCAGGGGAGATAAATTCACCCCTCCACTTT | CASTIRGAGEINSPLHF
. | . | TRBJ1-1 | TRBV27 | TGTGCCAGCAGTCCAGTTATGGGGCGGGGAAGGACTGAAGCTTTCTTT | CASSPVMGRGRTEAFF
. | . | TRBJ1-6 | TRBV28 | TGTGCCAGCAGTTTTATGCAGGGAAATTCACCCCTCCACTTT | CASSFMQGNSPLHF
TRBD2 | once | TRBJ2-1 | TRBV27 | TGTGCCAGCGGGCCCGGAGCGGGTGGCGGGGGCAATGAGCAGTTCTTC | CASGPGAGGGGNEQFF
TRBD1 | . | TRBJ1-4 | TRBV10-3 | TGTGCCATCAGTGTCGGGCAGGGGGCTGAAAAACTGTTTTTT | CAISVGQGAEKLFF
TRBD1 | . | TRBJ2-2 | TRBV11-3 | TGTGCCAGCAGCTTAAGGGGGCGTAGGGAGCTGTTTTTT | CASSLRGRRELFF
TRBD2 | . | TRBJ2-5 | TRBV5-4 | TGTGCCAGCAGCTTGCACGGGAGGGCGGAGACCCAGTACTTC | CASSLHGRAETQYF
TRBD1 | . | TRBJ2-7 | TRBV4-3 | TGCGCCAGCAGCCAAACACGGACAGGGAGTTACGAGCAGTACTTC | CASSQTRTGSYEQYF
TRBD1 | . | TRBJ2-4 | TRBV18 | TGTGCCAGCTCGCGGACAGGGCCGGGGGACATTCAGTACTTC | CASSRTGPGDIQYF
. | . | TRBJ2-7 | TRBV6-1 | TGTGCCAGCAGTGAAGCAAGGACTAGGGGGGACGAGCAGTACTTC | CASSEARTRGDEQYF
TRBD2 | . | TRBJ2-1 | TRBV18 | TGTGCCAGCTCACCCCCTAGCGGGAGTCTAAGCTACAATGAGCAGTTCTTC | CASSPPSGSLSYNEQFF
. | . | TRBJ2-2 | TRBV7-9 | TGTGCCAGCGGGGCTACCGGGGAGCTGTTTTTT | CASGATGELFF
TRBD1 | . | TRBJ1-1 | TRBV7-9 | TGTGCCAGCAGCCCCCCGGGTGGGGACAGGGTGAACACTGAAGCTTTCTTT | CASSPPGGDRVNTEAFF
. | few | TRBJ2-1 | TRBV4-3 | TGCGCCAGCAGCCAAGACGGCGCAAGACAGAATGAGCAGTTCTTC | CASSQDGARQNEQFF
. | . | TRBJ2-1 | TRBV6-5 | TGTGCCAGCAGTTACTCGCCGGGAGCCTCCTACAATGAGCAGTTCTTC | CASSYSPGASYNEQFF
TRBD1 | . | TRBJ1-2 | TRBV30 | TGTGCCTGGAGTGGGACAGGACGCGGTGGCTACACCTTC | CAWSGTGRGGYTF
. | . | TRBJ1-2 | TRBV4-1 | TGCGCCAGCAGCCAAGATCATGGGGGCTTCTATGGCTACACCTTC | CASSQDHGGFYGYTF
TRBD2 | . | TRBJ2-3 | TRBV5-1 | TGCGCCAGCAGCTCACCTCGGGGGGAGGGCCTAGATACGCAGTATTTT | CASSSPRGEGLDTQYF
. | . | TRBJ1-1 | TRBV30 | TGTGCCTGGAAAGTCCCGGGACAATTGAACACTGAAGCTTTCTTT | CAWKVPGQLNTEAFF
TRBD1 | . | TRBJ2-7 | TRBV7-3 | TGTGCCAGCAGCCAGGACAGGGGAACTTTCTACGAGCAGTACTTC | CASSQDRGTFYEQYF
TRBD2 | . | TRBJ2-3 | TRBV5-1 | TGCGCCAGCAGCCCAGGACTAGCGGGAGGTTATGCTAGCACAGATACGCAGTATTTT | CASSPGLAGGYASTDTQYF
. | . | TRBJ2-1 | TRBV27 | TGTGCCAGCAGAATACAGGGCCTCTACAATGAGCAGTTCTTC | CASRIQGLYNEQFF
TRBD2 | . | TRBJ2-1 | TRBV2 | TGTGCCAGCAACCCTGGACTAGCGGGGTATGAGCAGTTCTTC | CASNPGLAGYEQFF
. | . | TRBJ1-1 | TRBV9 | TGTGCCGGCAGCGAGGCCCCAACCAGGGGAGCTTTCTTT | CAGSEAPTRGAFF
TRBD1 | few | TRBJ1-1 | TRBV5-1 | TGCGCCAGCGCCAGACAGGGGAACACTGAAGCTTTCTTT | CASARQGNTEAFF
. | . | TRBJ2-3 | TRBV18 | TGTGCCAGCTCACCGTACGACTACTTAAACACAGATACGCAGTATTTT | CASSPYDYLNTDTQYF
TRBD1 | . | TRBJ1-2 | TRBV7-9 | TGTTCCAGCAGCTTAGTTGGACAGGCCCTCAACTATGGCTACACCTTC | CSSSLVGQALNYGYTF
. | . | TRBJ2-2 | TRBV4-2 | TGTGCCAGCAGCCCCGGGGGCGGGGAGCTGTTTTTT | CASSPGGGELFF
TRBD2 | . | TRBJ2-5 | TRBV9 | TGTGCCAGCCCACCTCCTAGCGGGAGGGCCGAGGAGACCCAGTACTTC | CASPPPSGRAEETQYF
. | few | TRBJ1-2 | TRBV4-3 | TGCGCCAGCAGCCCATCCCAGGGTTTGCGTCTGAGCTACACCTTC | CASSPSQGLRLSYTF
. | . | TRBJ2-5 | TRBV27 | TGTGCCAGCAGTCCGACACGCCAAGAGACCCAGTACTTC | CASSPTRQETQYF
. | . | TRBJ2-7 | TRBV27 | TGTGCCAGCAGTTTGCGACTCCTGCCTAAGCACGAGCAGTACTTC | CASSLRLLPKHEQYF
. | . | TRBJ1-2 | TRBV4-3 | TGCGCCAGCAGCCAAGATCAGGGTGGCTATGGCTACACCTTC | CASSQDQGGYGYTF
. | . | TRBJ2-7 | TRBV4-1 | TGCGCCAGCAGCCAAGAGGGCATTGCCTACGAGCAGTACTTC | CASSQEGIAYEQYF
TRBD1 | . | TRBJ1-2 | TRBV7-9 | TGTTCCAGCAGCCCGGGACAGGGAAACTATGGCTACACCTTC | CSSSPGQGNYGYTF
TRBD2 | . | TRBJ2-1 | TRBV7-3 | TGTGCCAGCAGCCCCCGTAGGATAGCGGGAGTCGGTAATGAGCAGTTCTTC | CASSPRRIAGVGNEQFF
. | once | TRBJ2-1 | TRBV7-7 | TGTGCTAGCAGCCAGTCTTACCAGAATGAGCAGTTCTTC | CASSQSYQNEQFF
TRBD1 | . | TRBJ1-5 | TRBV19 | TGTGCCAGTAGTATAGATCTATTTAGGACAGGGGGCAATCAGCCCCAGCATTTT | CASSIDLFRTGGNQPQHF
. | . | TRBJ1-3 | TRBV2 | TGTGCCAGCAGTGAAATAGCCTCTGGAAACACCATATATTTT | CASSEIASGNTIYF
. | . | TRBJ1-3 | TRBV11-3 | TGTGCCAGCAGCTTAGGCTCCAGCTCTGGAAACACCATATATTTT | CASSLGSSSGNTIYF